These 18 T cell receptor beta chains originate from one sample sequenced in a study of post-analysis software for immune sequencing data. Study-level results: Included in a set of roughly five TRBV segments more frequent in patients than controls were TRBV5-6, TRBV5-1 and TRBV20-1.

TCR beta cDNA libraries included unique molecular identifiers. TCRdb re-derived calls from the PCR reads in MiXCR, one entry per CDR3 protein. The table shows hundreds of thousands of distinct CDR3 sequences, with 40% to 50% occurring only once. No antigen is known for these receptors. Sequencing used blood. The receptors shown here come from a girl aged 10-17 years with multiple sclerosis.

This rearrangement joins TRBV6-5 to TRBJ2-4; 8 nucleotides line up with TRBD1. V shed 1 base, J shed 0 bases, and the junction held 11 bases outside the gene matches. The CDR3 sequence is 19 residues long. The V gene's germline CDR1 is MNHEY and CDR2 SVGAGI. The CDR3 DNA follows: TGTGCCAGCAGTTACTGGGGGGACAGGCGGATTCTAGCCAAAAACATTCAGTACTTC. Protein sequence: CASSYWGDRRILAKNIQYF.

V is TRBV20-1 and J is TRBJ2-4, with a weak D call TRBD1 (6 bases). The germline V and J ends were trimmed by 0 bases and 1 base, with 7 bases remaining between them. In germline, CDR1 is DFQATT, CDR2 SNEGSKA (reference sequence). The CDR3 contains 14 residues. CDR3 sequence: CSARDTGAKNIQYF. Here the CDR3 DNA reads TGCAGTGCTAGAGATACAGGGGCCAAAAACATTCAGTACTTC.

The chain recombines TRBV4-1 with TRBJ2-1; D not certain. Germline CDR1 is MGHRA and CDR2 is YSYEKL. V was clipped by 1 base and J by 5 bases, with 15 bases between them. The CDR3 covers 16 residues. In DNA, the CDR3 is TGCGCCAGCAGCCAAGGCCGGGCTAATGTGGACAATGAGCAGTTCTTC. Its protein is CASSQGRANVDNEQFF.

V and J are TRBV4-1 and TRBJ2-5, with D tentatively TRBD1 or TRBD2 (5 bases each). The germline V gene encodes CDR1 MGHRA and CDR2 YSYEKL. V lost 0 bases to trimming and J lost 4 bases, with 9 bases between them. The CDR3 runs 14 residues. CDR3 residues: CASSQDPGPETQYF. The CDR3 region has the DNA TGCGCCAGCAGCCAAGACCCGGGACCAGAGACCCAGTACTTC.

This clonotype was seen only once. The rearrangement links TRBV5-5 to TRBJ2-3, with TRBD1 identical over 10 bases. The CDR3 is made up of 15 amino acids. The J segment lost 6 bases and the V segment lost 4 bases, leaving 8 bases of the junction unmatched. Germline CDR1 SGHKS, CDR2 YYEKEE (reference sequence). The CDR3 bases are TGTGCCAGCAGCCTGCCGGGACAGGGGTTCGATACGCAGTATTTT. It specifies CASSLPGQGFDTQYF.

The chain carries TRBV12-3 or TRBV12-4 and TRBJ1-5; D may be TRBD1 (5 bases). This CDR3 has 17 amino acids. V shed 6 bases and J shed 1 base, with 19 bases lying between them. The CDR3 DNA is TGTGCCAGCAGCCCAAAATTAGGCAGGGCAAGCAATCAGCCCCAGCATTTT. Translated, it gives CASSPKLGRASNQPQHF.

This clonotype turned up a few times. The gene calls are TRBV9 and TRBJ1-1, with 12 bases lining up with TRBD1. V dropped 3 bases and J dropped 2; count of bases not matched to a gene: 8. This CDR3 is 17 amino acids long. Germline V gene sequence: CDR1 SGDLS, CDR2 YYNGEE. As DNA, the CDR3 is TGTGCCAGCAGCGCCCGGGACAGGGGGCGATTAAACACTGAAGCTTTCTTT. It specifies CASSARDRGRLNTEAFF.

This clonotype was observed a handful of times. The chain carries TRBV7-9 and TRBJ2-4, with D possibly called TRBD1 or TRBD2 (6 bases each). Germline V gives CDR1 SEHNR, CDR2 FQNEAQ (reference sequence). This CDR3 comprises 16 residues. Trimming took 4 bases from V and 8 from J, leaving 21 bases between them. In DNA form, the CDR3 reads TGTGCCAGCAGCTCAACCCCGAGCCCGGGGGCGGACATTCAGTACTTC. Translated: CASSSTPSPGADIQYF.

V usage is TRBV6-5 and J usage is TRBJ2-1; 11 nucleotides align to TRBD2. Germline CDR1 reads MNHEY; CDR2 reads SVGAGI. The length of the CDR3 is 18 residues. The V gene end was trimmed by 0 bases and the J gene end by 9 bases; junction bases not matched to a gene: 13. Written as DNA, the CDR3 is TGTGCCAGCAGTTACTCTGTCGGGTCTAGCGGGAGGCGGACTGAGCAGTTCTTC. Its protein is CASSYSVGSSGRRTEQFF.

The chain employs TRBV20-1 and TRBJ2-3; 7 nucleotides align to TRBD1. The CDR3 loop spans 12 amino acids. Germline V lookup: CDR1 DFQATT, CDR2 SNEGSKA (reference sequence). The V gene end was trimmed by 8 bases and the J gene end by 2 bases; junction bases not matched to a gene: 4. The CDR3 region has the DNA TGCAGTTGGGACAGCCACACAGATACGCAGTATTTT. Its translation: CSWDSHTDTQYF.

The V gene is TRBV5-1, the J gene TRBJ2-5, with 7 bases lining up with TRBD1. J lost 5 bases, V lost 4 bases, and 14 bases had no gene match. This CDR3 contains 16 residues. CDR1 is SGHRS, CDR2 YFSETQ, per germline. CDR3 in DNA: TGCGCCAGCAGCCAAAATTACTACAGGGGCGGCGAGACCCAGTACTTC. Amino acids: CASSQNYYRGGETQYF.

Turning to this clonotype: A read error may account for a junction end that differs from germline. The chain employs TRBV7-7 and TRBJ2-3; 7 bases are a match to TRBD1. CDR3 length: 15 residues. The germline V gene encodes CDR1 SSHAT and CDR2 FNYEAQ (reference sequence). In nucleotides, the CDR3 is TGTGCTAGCAGCTTGATCAGGGGGAACACAGATACGCAGTATTTT. Translation gives CASSLIRGNTDTQYF.

This clonotype was seen more than once but under ten times. The V and J genes are TRBV20-1 and TRBJ2-5; D perhaps matches TRBD2 (6 bases). Trimming removed 6 bases at V and 2 bases at J, with 16 bases between. Germline lookup yields CDR1 DFQATT and CDR2 SNEGSKA (reference sequence). The CDR3 runs to 14 residues. CDR3 DNA: TGCAGTGCCCGGAGGGTCGGGGTACAAGAGACCCAGTACTTC. Its translation: CSARRVGVQETQYF.

The CDR3 sequence: CASSVRGTVQETQYF. The CDR3 DNA is TGTGCCAGCAGCGTAAGAGGGACAGTTCAAGAGACCCAGTACTTC. The chain joins TRBV9 to TRBJ2-4; 7 nucleotides line up with TRBD1. The J call could be wrong; TRBJ2-5 is a better fit for the DNA end. The CDR3 loop spans 15 amino acids. The germline V gene encodes CDR1 SGDLS and CDR2 YYNGEE.

The chain recombines TRBV5-1 with TRBJ2-5, with 11 bases fitting TRBD1. CDR3 size: 15 residues. Germline values: CDR1 SGHRS, CDR2 YFSETQ. The V segment lost 3 bases and the J segment 5 bases; nucleotides outside the gene matches: 6. The CDR3 sequence is CASSSSDRGQETQYF. The CDR3 coding sequence is TGCGCCAGCAGCTCATCGGACAGGGGGCAGGAGACCCAGTACTTC.

A few counts support this clonotype. This rearrangement joins TRBV7-2 to TRBJ2-1; D may correspond to TRBD1 or TRBD2 (5 bases each). CDR3 length equals 15 residues. V shed 0 bases and J shed 10 bases, with 16 bases lying between them. Per the germline V gene, CDR1 is SGHTA and CDR2 is FQGNSA. CDR3 nucleotide sequence: TGTGCCAGCAGCTTAGCGCGTGGGGCCGCTAGCGAGCAGTTCTTC. The encoded protein is CASSLARGAASEQFF.

The chain joins TRBV5-1 to TRBJ2-3, with D perhaps TRBD1 (5 bases). V was pared by 7 bases and J by 2 bases, with 14 bases between. This CDR3 spans 14 amino acids. Germline CDR1 is SGHRS and CDR2 is YFSETQ. The CDR3 sequence: CASEPDTVTDTQYF. In nucleotides, the CDR3 is TGCGCCAGCGAACCGGACACGGTCACAGATACGCAGTATTTT.

This chain links TRBV2 with TRBJ1-5, with TRBD1 identical over 9 bases. The CDR3 runs 14 residues. Germline V lookup: CDR1 SNHLY, CDR2 FYNNEI. The V and J ends lost 9 bases and 0 bases, in that order; junction bases with no gene match: 3. CDR3: CARGTGNSNQPQHF. Here the CDR3 DNA reads TGTGCCAGAGGGACAGGGAATAGCAATCAGCCCCAGCATTTT.